These 8 T cell receptor beta chains share one sample of origin, sequenced in a study of Ad26.COV2.S vaccination and SARS-CoV-2 variants. This table comes from immunoSEQ multiplex PCR, and its TCRdb copy is limited to in-frame clones, with some not included. The table includes roughly 100,000 clones, 60% to 85% detected once. The specimen comprised peripheral blood, sampled after recovery from COVID-19. All receptors come from a human donor who had recovered from COVID-19.

The V and J genes are TRBV7-3 and TRBJ2-3; TRBD1 matches at 8 bases. Trimming took 2 bases from V and 1 from J; bases not matched to a gene: 8. The CDR3 spans 17 residues. Germline V gene lookup returns CDR1 SGHTA and CDR2 FQGTGA. The CDR3: CASSLDSQGAGTDTQYF. In nucleotides, the CDR3 is TGTGCCAGCAGCTTAGATTCGCAGGGGGCCGGCACAGATACGCAGTATTTT.

This rearrangement joins TRBV9 to TRBJ2-5, with TRBD2 matching over 8 bases. Unmatched junction bases numbered 9, after V lost 4 bases and J lost 4 bases. The CDR3 spans 15 residues. Per the germline V gene, CDR1 is SGDLS and CDR2 is YYNGEE. CDR3 in amino acids: CASSPGAGELETQYF. The CDR3 DNA is TGTGCCAGCAGCCCGGGAGCGGGGGAGTTAGAGACCCAGTACTTC. Full variable domain (outside the CDR3, taken from reference TRBV9 and TRBJ2-5): DSGVTQTPKHLITATGQRVTLRCSPRSGDLSVYWYQQSLDQGLQFLIQYYNGEERAKGNILERFSAQQFPDLHSELNLSSLELGDSALYFCASSPGAGELETQYFGPGTRLLVL.

The chain recombines TRBV5-1 with TRBJ1-2, with 9 bases matching TRBD1. This CDR3 comprises 14 residues. Looked up from germline, CDR1 is SGHRS and CDR2 is YFSETQ. Trimming cost V 0 bases and J 7 bases; bases outside gene matches: 4. The CDR3 here is CASSLGQGVSGYTF. In DNA, the CDR3 is TGCGCCAGCAGCTTGGGACAGGGGGTTTCTGGCTACACCTTC.

The chain joins TRBV10-3 to TRBJ1-1, with D unresolved. V lost 6 bases to trimming and J lost 1 base, with 9 bases between them. CDR1 and CDR2 (germline): ENHRY, SYGVKD. This CDR3 is built from 13 residues. The CDR3 DNA reads TGTGCCATCAGGCACCCCGGGAACACTGAAGCTTTCTTT. Protein: CAIRHPGNTEAFF.

The chain carries TRBV18 and TRBJ1-2; the match to TRBD1 covers 10 bases. Germline V gene lookup returns CDR1 KGHSH and CDR2 LQKENI. J lost 3 bases, V lost 4 bases, and 11 bases had no gene match. CDR3 length: 17 residues. Here the CDR3 DNA reads TGTGCCAGCTCACTAACCGGGACAGGGGAAGGGGACTATGGCTACACCTTC. It encodes CASSLTGTGEGDYGYTF.

The chain combines TRBV15 with TRBJ1-5; D remains ambiguous. V lost 8 bases and J 3 bases, leaving 11 bases between the germline ends. Germline assignment: CDR1 LNHNV and CDR2 YYDKDF (reference sequence). This CDR3 is 13 amino acids long. The CDR3 here is CATAEGYNQPQHF. Written as DNA, the CDR3 is TGTGCCACCGCTGAGGGCTACAATCAGCCCCAGCATTTT.

The V and J genes are TRBV27 and TRBJ2-6, with unresolved D. V dropped 5 bases and J dropped 5 bases, with 7 bases sitting between them. Germline V CDR1 and CDR2: MNHEY, SMNVEV (reference sequence). The CDR3 is made up of 13 amino acids. The CDR3 loop is CASSAFRANVLTF. Here the CDR3 DNA reads TGTGCCAGCAGTGCTTTTAGGGCCAACGTCCTGACTTTC. The full variable domain, with the rest looked up from reference TRBV27 and TRBJ2-6, is EAQVTQNPRYLITVTGKKLTVTCSQNMNHEYMSWYRQDPGLGLRQIYYSMNVEVTDKGDVPEGYKVSRKEKRNFPLILESPSPNQTSLYFCASSAFRANVLTFGAGSRLTVL.

The V call is TRBV9, the J call TRBJ1-2, with TRBD1 identical over 10 bases. Germline CDR1 is SGDLS and CDR2 is YYNGEE. This CDR3 spans 15 amino acids. V shed 0 bases and J 6 bases; nucleotides not matched to a gene: 5. The DNA of the CDR3 is TGTGCCAGCAGCGTAGTAGGGACAGGGGAACATGGCTACACCTTC. This codes for CASSVVGTGEHGYTF. Drawing the rest from reference TRBV9 and TRBJ1-2, the complete variable domain is DSGVTQTPKHLITATGQRVTLRCSPRSGDLSVYWYQQSLDQGLQFLIQYYNGEERAKGNILERFSAQQFPDLHSELNLSSLELGDSALYFCASSVVGTGEHGYTFGSGTRLTVV.